This passage covers 6 T cell receptor beta chains from one sample sequenced in a study of blood T cell repertoires in COVID-19. Here immunoSEQ multiplex PCR was the method, and the copy in TCRdb shows in-frame clones only, minus some. Found here are roughly 260,000 clones, about 90% of them singletons; the top ten hold around 2.5%. Sequencing was performed on peripheral blood. All receptors derive from a woman aged 50 to 60 with acute or convalescent COVID-19.

The J gene is TRBJ2-7, the V gene TRBV2; 10 positions agree with TRBD1. This CDR3 region has 16 residues. V lost 11 bases and J lost 3; bases outside the gene matches: 16. Germline CDR1 SNHLY, CDR2 FYNNEI. The CDR3 coding sequence is TGTGCCGCTTACGTCCGCAACCGGGACAGGGGCTACGAGCAGTACTTC. It specifies CAAYVRNRDRGYEQYF.

The rearrangement joins TRBV4-1 to TRBJ1-4, with TRBD1 identical over 8 bases. J gave up 7 bases and V 4 bases, and 11 bases lay outside the gene matches. The length of the CDR3 is 16 residues. The germline gives CDR1 MGHRA, CDR2 YSYEKL. As DNA, the CDR3 is TGCGCCAGCAGCCGTACCCCAGGGGGCGGTGGTGAAAAACTGTTTTTT. Its translation is CASSRTPGGGGEKLFF.

Only one count was recorded for this clone. V usage is TRBV6-5 and J usage is TRBJ2-7; the D gene is possibly TRBD2 (7 bases). CDR3 size: 14 residues. V was clipped by 7 bases and J by 1 base, with 14 bases between them. The germline gives CDR1 MNHEY, CDR2 SVGAGI. The CDR3 DNA is TGTGCCAGCACCGGGGGCGGGAGTTCCTACGAGCAGTACTTC. Translation gives CASTGGGSSYEQYF.

The chain joins TRBV19 to TRBJ2-1; D possibly corresponds to TRBD2 (5 bases). Trimming removed 7 bases at V and 1 base at J, with 11 bases between. The CDR3 is 14 residues long. The germline V gene encodes CDR1 LNHDA and CDR2 SQIVND (reference sequence). CDR3 amino acids: CASTLAGSYNEQFF. The CDR3 DNA follows: TGTGCCAGTACCCTAGCTGGGTCCTACAATGAGCAGTTCTTC.

The chain employs TRBV5-1 and TRBJ2-7; 13 nucleotides match TRBD2. This CDR3 is built from 17 residues. CDR1 and CDR2 from the germline V gene are SGHRS and YFSETQ. V dropped 1 base and J dropped 0; count of bases not matched to a gene: 4. In nucleotides, the CDR3 is TGCGCCAGCAGCTTGCTGGGACTAGCGGGACCCTCCTACGAGCAGTACTTC. Translation: CASSLLGLAGPSYEQYF.

The CDR3 nucleotides are TGTGCTAGTGGTTTTGGGACAGATTTTTATGGCTACACCTTC. Translation gives CASGFGTDFYGYTF. The J gene is TRBJ1-2, the V gene TRBV12-5; 7 positions match TRBD1. V gave up 3 bases and J gave up 5 bases; unmatched junction bases: 6. Germline lookup yields CDR1 LGHNT and CDR2 FRNRAP. The length of the CDR3 is 14 residues.